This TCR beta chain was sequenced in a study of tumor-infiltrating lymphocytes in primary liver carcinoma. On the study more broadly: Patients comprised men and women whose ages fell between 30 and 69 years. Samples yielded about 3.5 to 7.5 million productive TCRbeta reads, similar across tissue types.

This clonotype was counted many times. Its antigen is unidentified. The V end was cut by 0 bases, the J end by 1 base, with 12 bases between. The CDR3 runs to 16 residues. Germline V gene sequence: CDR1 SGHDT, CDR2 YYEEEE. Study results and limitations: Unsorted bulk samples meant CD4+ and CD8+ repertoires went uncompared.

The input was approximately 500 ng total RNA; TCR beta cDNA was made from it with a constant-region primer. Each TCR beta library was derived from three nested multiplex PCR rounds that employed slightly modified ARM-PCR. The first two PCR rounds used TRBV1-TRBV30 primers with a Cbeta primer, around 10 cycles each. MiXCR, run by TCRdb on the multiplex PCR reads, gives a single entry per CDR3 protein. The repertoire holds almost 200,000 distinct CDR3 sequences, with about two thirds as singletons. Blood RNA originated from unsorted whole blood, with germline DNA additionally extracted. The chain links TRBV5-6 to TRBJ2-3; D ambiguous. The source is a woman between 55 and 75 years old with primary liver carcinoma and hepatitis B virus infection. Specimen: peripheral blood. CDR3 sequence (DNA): TGTGCCAGCAGCTTGGATATGATACGGGGCACAGATACGCAGTATTTT. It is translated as CASSLDMIRGTDTQYF.